A single sample is the source of the 2 T cell receptor beta chains below, sequenced in a study of T cell responses to AZD1222 COVID-19 vaccine. The repertoire was sequenced with immunoSEQ multiplex PCR; TCRdb's copy has only in-frame clones and lacks some. Of about 100,000 clones listed, around 94% were seen once; the top ten hold 2.2%. The sample in question was peripheral blood, obtained on day 0 of AZD1222 vaccination. Receptor source: an adult in good health.

The chain joins TRBV5-1 to TRBJ2-7; TRBD1 agrees at 9 bases. The CDR3 spans 15 residues. Per the germline V gene, CDR1 is SGHRS and CDR2 is YFSETQ. The J segment lost 3 bases and the V segment lost 0 bases, leaving 4 bases of the junction unmatched. Here the CDR3 DNA reads TGCGCCAGCAGCTTGGGGACAGGGGCGGGCTACGAGCAGTACTTC. It encodes CASSLGTGAGYEQYF.

The chain uses TRBV6-4 and TRBJ1-1; no definite D call. The CDR3 is 15 residues long. Germline V gives CDR1 MRHNA, CDR2 SNTAGT. V lost 6 bases and J lost 6, with 20 bases in between. The DNA for the CDR3 is TGTGCCAGCAGCCCCTCGGAGGTGAGAATCTCTGAAGCTTTCTTT. Amino acids: CASSPSEVRISEAFF.